This TCR beta chain emerged from a study of blood T cell repertoires in COVID-19. Adults between roughly 18 and 95 years of age took part from some 25 US areas. Assay used: immunoSEQ multiplex PCR; TCRdb lists only in-frame clones, some missing. This table has about 140,000 clones, 65% to 85% appearing once. V lost 5 bases, J lost 6 bases, and 11 bases stayed unmatched. Germline-derived CDR1 and CDR2 are MNHEY and SVGEGT. The CDR3 sequence is 15 residues long. What was sequenced was PBMCs or T cells enriched from blood (not recorded which). The genes are TRBV6-2 or TRBV6-3 and TRBJ2-7; 9 nucleotides agree with TRBD2. The sequence was obtained from a man in his 70s who had been exposed to COVID-19. The CDR3 loop is CASSQSGGRSGEQYF. CDR3 nucleotides: TGTGCCAGCAGTCAAAGCGGGGGGCGATCGGGCGAGCAGTACTTC.